This T cell receptor beta chain is drawn from a study of CD8 T cells in Susac syndrome. Random-hexamer reverse transcription was applied to about 0.45 to 1 ug RNA. Each CDR3 protein is one row after TCRdb ran MiXCR on the immunoSEQ multiplex PCR reads. Of approximately 50,000 distinct CDR3 sequences in the sample, roughly 94% are singletons; the top ten hold 0.75%. In this sample, this clonotype turned up once. One end of the junction is discordant with germline, which a read error may explain. Germline CDR1 reads SEHNR; CDR2 reads FQNEAQ (reference sequence). This CDR3 contains 12 residues. The rearrangement joins TRBV7-9 to TRBJ1-2; D unresolved. Sequencing was done on a sample of CD8+ T cells from PBMCs. The origin of this receptor is a human donor with Susac syndrome. The CDR3, as DNA: TGTGCCAGCAGCCTAGCGGACGGCGGCTACACCTTC. It codes for CASSLADGGYTF.